One sample yielded the 13 T cell receptor beta chains listed below, sequenced in a study of T cell responses to AZD1222 COVID-19 vaccine. Only in-frame clones appear in the TCRdb table, and some are missing; sequencing was by immunoSEQ multiplex PCR. The table shows about 130,000 clones, with over 75% occurring only once. Sequenced material: peripheral blood, taken on day 0 of MenACWY control vaccination. All receptors derive from an adult in good health.

The V and J genes are TRBV7-3 and TRBJ2-3; possibly TRBD2 for D (7 bases). Trimming cost V 5 bases and J 2 bases, with 20 bases left between them. The CDR3 consists of 17 residues. CDR1 and CDR2 from the germline V gene are SGHTA and FQGTGA. The CDR3, as DNA: TGTGCCAGCAGCCTGAGAGTCCGGGGGGCGACCACAGATACGCAGTATTTT. This sequence encodes CASSLRVRGATTDTQYF.

This clone was seen only once. The chain combines TRBV7-9 with TRBJ1-1; 8 bases map to TRBD1. CDR1 is SEHNR, CDR2 FQNEAQ, per germline (reference sequence). This CDR3 region has 17 residues. Trimming took 5 bases from V and 4 from J; bases not matched to a gene: 15. In DNA, the CDR3 is TGTGCCAGCAGCGTCTACCCAGGGGGCCAGGTCGGCACTGAAGCTTTCTTT. Encoded protein: CASSVYPGGQVGTEAFF.

The chain carries TRBV19 and TRBJ2-7; 10 bases line up with TRBD1. This CDR3 region has 15 residues. The trim removed 4 bases at V and 3 bases at J, leaving 6 bases unmatched. The germline gives CDR1 LNHDA, CDR2 SQIVND (reference sequence). The CDR3 loop is CASSKGQGRFYEQYF. The CDR3 DNA sequence: TGTGCCAGTAGTAAGGGACAGGGGCGTTTCTACGAGCAGTACTTC.

This clone came up once. V usage is TRBV7-2 and J usage is TRBJ2-2, with 9 nucleotides matching TRBD1. J lost 3 bases, V lost 4 bases, and 3 bases had no gene match. There are 15 residues in the CDR3. Germline V CDR1 and CDR2: SGHTA, FQGNSA. CDR3 sequence reads: CASSSGQGDTGELFF. The CDR3, as DNA: TGTGCCAGCAGCTCGGGACAGGGCGACACCGGGGAGCTGTTTTTT.

The J gene is TRBJ1-2, the V gene TRBV11-1; D might be TRBD1 (6 bases). Germline CDR1 and CDR2: SGHAT and FQDESV (reference sequence). This CDR3 is built from 15 residues. With 3 bases removed from V and 4 bases from J, the gap between germline ends came to 15 bases. CDR3 bases: TGTGCCAGCAGCTTGGGGCCAGGGGACGTCTATGGCTACACCTTC. This sequence encodes CASSLGPGDVYGYTF.

The CDR3 loop is CASSYRRNTEAFF. The CDR3 nucleotides are TGTGCCAGCAGTTACAGGAGGAACACTGAAGCTTTCTTT. V usage is TRBV12-3 or TRBV12-4 and J usage is TRBJ1-1; tentative D call: TRBD1 (5 bases). Trimming pared 4 bases from V and 1 base from J, leaving 7 bases between. This CDR3 region has 13 residues.

The V call is TRBV6-5, the J call TRBJ2-2; TRBD1 matches 7 bases. With V trimmed by 3 bases and J by 4 bases, 8 bases remained unmatched. The germline V gene encodes CDR1 MNHEY and CDR2 SVGAGI. The CDR3 runs 16 residues. CDR3 residues: CASSYGLTGSTGELFF. The CDR3 nucleotides read TGTGCCAGCAGTTATGGCTTGACAGGGTCCACCGGGGAGCTGTTTTTT.

The genes are TRBV9 and TRBJ1-4; D unresolved. Trimming cost V 4 bases and J 0 bases, with 10 bases left between them. This CDR3 spans 15 amino acids. CDR1 is SGDLS, CDR2 YYNGEE, per germline. CDR3 in amino acids: CASSLRSATNEKLFF. Written as DNA, the CDR3 is TGTGCCAGCAGCCTGCGGAGTGCAACTAATGAAAAACTGTTTTTT.

This rearrangement joins TRBV13 to TRBJ1-3; D is perhaps TRBD1 (6 bases). CDR3 length: 15 residues. V was trimmed by 5 bases and J by 4 bases, leaving 15 bases between them. Germline V CDR1 and CDR2: PRHDT, FYEKMQ (reference sequence). CDR3 DNA: TGTGCCAGCAGCGCCTCCCAGGGGCCAGGAAACACCATATATTTT. It codes for CASSASQGPGNTIYF.

The V and J genes are TRBV7-3 and TRBJ2-7; weak D call: TRBD2 (6 bases). Trimming took 3 bases from V and 7 from J, leaving 13 bases between them. This CDR3 has 13 residues. Germline loops: CDR1 SGHTA, CDR2 FQGTGA. In DNA form, the CDR3 reads TGTGCCAGCAGCTTGTGGGGGGAAGAAGAGCAGTACTTC. Protein sequence: CASSLWGEEEQYF. Filled out from reference TRBV7-3 and TRBJ2-7, the complete variable domain reads GAGVSQTPSNKVTEKGKYVELRCDPISGHTALYWYRQSLGQGPEFLIYFQGTGAADDSGLPNDRFFAVRPEGSVSTLKIQRTERGDSAVYLCASSLWGEEEQYFGPGTRLTVT.

The rearrangement links TRBV29-1 to TRBJ1-1, with TRBD1 matching 8 bases. The CDR3 has 12 amino acids. The ends lost 6 bases at V and 4 bases at J; junction bases unmatched: 4. The V gene's germline CDR1 is SQVTM and CDR2 ANQGSEA. CDR3 bases: TGCAGCGTCGTGACAGGGGTCACTGAAGCTTTCTTT. Its translation: CSVVTGVTEAFF.

CDR3 sequence reads: CASSQGGQNYGYTF. Here the CDR3 DNA reads TGCGCCAGCAGCCAGGGGGGACAGAACTATGGCTACACCTTC. The chain joins TRBV4-1 to TRBJ1-2; TRBD1 agrees at 7 bases. The CDR3 totals 14 residues. Germline CDR1 and CDR2: MGHRA and YSYEKL. V lost 3 bases, J lost 2 bases, and 3 bases stayed unmatched.

The V gene is TRBV4-1, the J gene TRBJ2-3; possibly TRBD2 for D (5 bases). The CDR3 covers 17 residues. The germline CDR1 and CDR2 sequences are MGHRA and YSYEKL. The V end was cut by 0 bases, the J end by 0 bases, with 13 bases between. CDR3 in DNA: TGCGCCAGCAGCCAAGATTTCCGGAGGTCGAGCACAGATACGCAGTATTTT. Encoded protein: CASSQDFRRSSTDTQYF.